Shown below are 25 T cell receptor beta chains from a single sample sequenced in a study of T cells in Graves' hyperthyroidism and ophthalmopathy. TCR beta CDR3 region amplification was performed from RNA transcripts. Initially, a first-round RT-PCR of the TCR CDR3 employed the HTBI primer set. TCRdb reanalysed the multiplex PCR reads using MiXCR and keeps one entry per CDR3 protein. Found here are approximately 380,000 distinct CDR3 sequences, 18% of them singletons; the top ten hold 40%. The material sequenced was blood. These receptors were obtained from a man younger than 35 with Graves' ophthalmopathy.

On this clonotype itself: The junction and the germline gene differ at one end; a read error may be behind it. The chain uses TRBV19 and TRBJ2-1; 11 positions agree with TRBD2. Germline V gene sequence: CDR1 LNHDA, CDR2 SQIVND (reference sequence). This CDR3 contains 16 residues. DNA for the CDR3: TGTGCCAGTACCCCATGGCTAGCGGGAGGTTATAATGAGCAGCTCTTC. Amino acid sequence: CASTPWLAGGYNEQLF.

This clonotype was counted between two and nine times. The chain couples TRBV25-1 to TRBJ1-1; D is uncertain. Germline assignment: CDR1 MGHDK and CDR2 SYGVNS. This CDR3 has 11 amino acids. V lost 3 bases to trimming and J lost 5 bases, with 4 bases between them. CDR3 residues: CASSEQTEAFF. The CDR3 coding sequence is TGTGCCAGCAGTGAGCAGACTGAAGCTTTCTTT. The full variable domain, completed using reference TRBV25-1 and TRBJ1-1, is EADIYQTPRYLVIGTGKKITLECSQTMGHDKMYWYQQDPGMELHLIHYSYGVNSTEKGDLSSESTVSRIRTEHFPLTLESARPSHTSQYLCASSEQTEAFFGQGTRLTVV.

As regards this clonotype: This could be a read error, since a much larger clone is one nucleotide away. This sequence joins TRBV6-2 or TRBV6-3 and TRBJ2-3, with 9 bases matching TRBD2. CDR1 and CDR2 (germline): MNHEY, SVGEGT. The CDR3 runs 14 residues. CDR3 DNA sequence: TGTGCCAGCAGACCGGGACTAGCAACAGATGCGCAGTATTTT. Its translation is CASRPGLATDAQYF.

The table lists this clonotype with many counts. This rearrangement joins TRBV2 to TRBJ2-7; D remains ambiguous. Germline V gene lookup returns CDR1 SNHLY and CDR2 FYNNEI. The V gene lost 8 bases and the J gene lost 4 bases, with 3 bases spanning the gap. CDR3 length: 9 residues. The CDR3 sequence is CASGYEQYF. CDR3 DNA: TGTGCCAGCGGGTACGAGCAGTACTTC.

V is TRBV6-1 and J is TRBJ2-3, with D tentatively TRBD1 or TRBD2 (5 bases each). The germline CDR1 and CDR2 sequences are MNHNS and SASEGT. CDR3 length: 16 residues. V was trimmed by 7 bases and J by 0 bases, leaving 17 bases between them. The CDR3 loop reads CASIPGPPSSTDTQYF. The CDR3 DNA is TGTGCCAGCATTCCGGGACCTCCTTCCAGCACAGATACGCAGTATTTT.

This clonotype showed up many times. V and J are TRBV2 and TRBJ2-3; 9 positions match TRBD1. V lost 5 bases and J lost 4; bases outside the gene matches: 10. Germline CDR1 reads SNHLY; CDR2 reads FYNNEI. The CDR3 spans 16 residues. The CDR3 sequence is CASSTAGTGSADTQYF. The CDR3 DNA reads as TGTGCCAGCAGTACCGCCGGGACAGGGAGCGCAGATACGCAGTATTTT.

This clonotype appeared many times. This sequence joins TRBV7-3 and TRBJ1-1; 9 bases line up with TRBD1. Germline V lookup: CDR1 SGHTA, CDR2 FQGTGA. J was trimmed by 4 bases and V by 5 bases; bases with no gene match: 5. The CDR3 loop spans 14 amino acids. CDR3 DNA: TGTGCCAGCAGCACCGGGACAGGGAGCACTGAAGCTTTCTTT. Translating gives CASSTGTGSTEAFF.

The chain has TRBV18 and TRBJ1-5; 8 bases agree with TRBD1. J gave up 2 bases and V 6 bases, and 6 bases lay outside the gene matches. The CDR3 sequence is 15 residues long. CDR1 KGHSH and CDR2 LQKENI come from the germline V gene. This CDR3 is CASSDGTGGNQPQHF. CDR3 bases: TGTGCCAGCTCCGACGGGACAGGAGGCAATCAGCCCCAGCATTTT. Full variable domain (remainder filled in from reference TRBV18 and TRBJ1-5): NAGVMQNPRHLVRRRGQEARLRCSPMKGHSHVYWYRQLPEEGLKFMVYLQKENIIDESGMPKERFSAEFPKEGPSILRIQQVVRGDSAAYFCASSDGTGGNQPQHFGDGTRLSIL.

This clonotype occurred a few times. V gene TRBV18 combines with J gene TRBJ1-6, with D unclear. There are 15 residues in the CDR3. Germline V gene sequence: CDR1 KGHSH, CDR2 LQKENI. Between the trimmed V and J ends, which lost 2 bases and 4 bases, there was a span of 9 bases. CDR3 protein: CASSPEGPYNSPLHF. CDR3 nucleotides: TGTGCCAGCTCACCAGAGGGCCCGTATAATTCACCCCTCCACTTT.

The rearrangement uses TRBV7-8 and TRBJ1-2; possibly TRBD1 for D (6 bases). V was trimmed by 1 base and J by 7 bases, leaving 16 bases between them. Looked up from germline, CDR1 is SGHVS and CDR2 is FQNEAQ. The CDR3 extends over 15 amino acids. The CDR3 protein is CASSLGTASLSGYTF. The CDR3 DNA reads as TGTGCCAGCAGCTTAGGGACAGCCTCGTTAAGTGGCTACACCTTC.

This clonotype was counted ten times or more. The chain links TRBV20-1 to TRBJ1-5, with D uncertain. Germline lookup yields CDR1 DFQATT and CDR2 SNEGSKA (reference sequence). The CDR3 runs to 14 residues. Trimming cost V 2 bases and J 9 bases, with 17 bases left between them. Here the CDR3 DNA reads TGCAGTGCTAGACCCCGAGGAGGCTACCCGCCCCAGCATTTT. It encodes CSARPRGGYPPQHF.

This clonotype has at least ten counts. This chain uses TRBV12-3 or TRBV12-4 with TRBJ1-6; D uncertain. With 7 bases removed from V and 8 bases from J, the gap between germline ends came to 12 bases. There are 13 residues in the CDR3. This CDR3 is CASTDQKDSPLHF. The CDR3 region has the DNA TGTGCCAGCACCGACCAGAAGGATTCACCCCTCCACTTT.

The chain is built from TRBV6-1 and TRBJ2-7; D gene unclear. The germline V gene encodes CDR1 MNHNS and CDR2 SASEGT. V lost 1 base, J lost 9 bases, and 10 bases lay in between. CDR3 length: 12 residues. This CDR3 is CASSEVSERQYF. CDR3 DNA sequence: TGTGCCAGCAGTGAAGTAAGTGAAAGGCAGTACTTC.

The genes are TRBV19 and TRBJ1-5; 7 bases fit TRBD1. This CDR3 has 18 amino acids. From germline, CDR1 is LNHDA and CDR2 SQIVND (reference sequence). With V trimmed by 0 bases and J by 3 bases, 11 bases remained unmatched. The CDR3 spells CASSIEGWQGDINQPQHF. The DNA for the CDR3 is TGTGCCAGTAGTATAGAGGGTTGGCAGGGGGACATCAATCAGCCCCAGCATTTT.

The table lists this clonotype with many counts. V usage is TRBV28 and J usage is TRBJ2-7; TRBD2 aligns across 7 bases. Germline CDR1 MDHEN, CDR2 SYDVKM. V lost 6 bases to trimming and J lost 0 bases; unmatched junction nucleotides: 8. The CDR3 length is 15 residues. The CDR3 loop is CASRSGATGSYEQYF. The CDR3 bases are TGTGCCAGCAGGAGCGGGGCCACCGGCTCCTACGAGCAGTACTTC. The entire variable domain, with the rest obtained from reference TRBV28 and TRBJ2-7, is as follows: DVKVTQSSRYLVKRTGEKVFLECVQDMDHENMFWYRQDPGLGLRLIYFSYDVKMKEKGDIPEGYSVSREKKERFSLILESASTNQTSMYLCASRSGATGSYEQYFGPGTRLTVT.

V and J are TRBV11-3 and TRBJ2-1, with 16 bases identical to TRBD2. With V trimmed by 0 bases and J by 2 bases, 4 bases remained unmatched. There are 19 residues in the CDR3. CDR1 SGHNT and CDR2 YENEEA come from the germline V gene. CDR3 amino acids: CASSLDDGTSGRAYNEQFF. The CDR3 DNA reads TGTGCCAGCAGCTTAGATGACGGGACTAGCGGGAGGGCCTACAATGAGCAGTTCTTC.

A few counts support this clonotype. The rearrangement joins TRBV5-1 to TRBJ1-2; D not certain. Trimming took off 4 bases at V and 5 bases at J, with 24 bases between the two ends. Germline V CDR1 and CDR2: SGHRS, YFSETQ. The CDR3 loop spans 17 amino acids. CDR3 amino acids: CASSPLITEGTSYGYTF. The CDR3 region has the DNA TGCGCCAGCAGCCCTCTAATCACTGAGGGTACCTCTTATGGCTACACCTTC. The variable domain in full, completed from reference TRBV5-1 and TRBJ1-2, reads KAGVTQTPRYLIKTRGQQVTLSCSPISGHRSVSWYQQTPGQGLQFLFEYFSETQRNKGNFPGRFSGRQFSNSRSEMNVSTLELGDSALYLCASSPLITEGTSYGYTFGSGTRLTVV.

The sample holds many counts of this clonotype. The V gene is TRBV7-8, the J gene TRBJ1-5; D is undetermined. The CDR3 covers 12 residues. Deletions cut 0 bases from V and 7 bases from J, with 4 bases between. CDR1 is SGHVS, CDR2 FQNEAQ, per germline. CDR3 sequence (DNA): TGTGCCAGCAGCTTAGCGTTCCAGCCCCAGCATTTT. Protein: CASSLAFQPQHF. Using reference TRBV7-8 and TRBJ1-5 for the parts outside the CDR3, the full variable domain is GAGVSQSPRYKVAKRGQDVALRCDPISGHVSLFWYQQALGQGPEFLTYFQNEAQLDKSGLPSDRFFAERPEGSVSTLKIQRTQQEDSAVYLCASSLAFQPQHFGDGTRLSIL.

The table lists this clonotype with many counts. At one boundary the junction diverges from the germline segment, which might be a read error. The chain recombines TRBV18 with TRBJ1-1; D unresolved. The CDR3 spans 14 residues. In germline, CDR1 is KGHSH, CDR2 LQKENI. The CDR3 protein is CASSPMDGRPEAFF. CDR3 nucleotide sequence: TGTGCCAGCTCACCAATGGATGGCCGCCCTGAGGCTTTCTTT.

This clonotype was seen repeatedly, ten times or more. CDR3: CASKLRGAGPQETQYF. The CDR3, as DNA: TGTGCCAGCAAACTGCGGGGAGCGGGACCCCAAGAGACCCAGTACTTC. The genes are TRBV2 and TRBJ2-5; 7 bases are shared with TRBD2. The CDR3 totals 16 residues. The germline V gene encodes CDR1 SNHLY and CDR2 FYNNEI. The V segment lost 7 bases and the J segment 1 base; nucleotides outside the gene matches: 12.

This clonotype was seen a handful of times. The genes are TRBV5-1 and TRBJ2-4, with 9 bases lining up with TRBD2. Germline CDR1 SGHRS, CDR2 YFSETQ. The CDR3 runs to 18 residues. The junction had 7 bases not matched to a gene; V was cut back by 0 bases and J by 0 bases. Here the CDR3 DNA reads TGCGCCAGCAGCTTGGATCGGCTAGCGGGAATAGCCAAAAACATTCAGTACTTC. Its protein product is CASSLDRLAGIAKNIQYF.

This sequence joins TRBV24-1 and TRBJ1-6; 11 bases align to TRBD1. The CDR3 has 17 amino acids. V lost 3 bases to trimming and J lost 7 bases; unmatched junction nucleotides: 7. The germline gives CDR1 KGHDR, CDR2 SFDVKD. CDR3 sequence: CATSDTGTGGRNSPLHF. DNA of the CDR3: TGTGCCACCAGTGATACCGGGACAGGGGGTCGGAATTCACCCCTCCACTTT.

This clonotype was seen at least ten times. This chain joins TRBV11-2 and TRBJ2-3, with TRBD1 matching over 7 bases. This CDR3 is built from 16 residues. Germline assignment: CDR1 SGHAT and CDR2 FQNNGV. The V segment lost 3 bases and the J segment 2 bases; nucleotides outside the gene matches: 8. The CDR3 DNA is TGTGCCAGCAGCTTGGGTTTAGGGACAGTCACAGATACGCAGTATTTT. Protein sequence: CASSLGLGTVTDTQYF.

This sequence joins TRBV11-2 and TRBJ2-3; D is perhaps TRBD1 (5 bases). Trimming pared 4 bases from V and 4 bases from J, leaving 12 bases between. The CDR3 spans 14 residues. Germline V gives CDR1 SGHAT, CDR2 FQNNGV. CDR3 DNA: TGTGCCAGCAGCTCAGGATCCAGGGCAGATACGCAGTATTTT. Its protein is CASSSGSRADTQYF.

This clonotype appeared many times. This chain connects TRBV24-1 to TRBJ2-1; D uncertain. Trimming removed 2 bases at V and 5 bases at J, with 12 bases between. Germline CDR1 is KGHDR and CDR2 is SFDVKD. The CDR3 has 15 amino acids. The CDR3 sequence: CATSDSTQINNEQFF. The CDR3 nucleotides are TGTGCCACCAGTGATTCGACACAGATTAACAATGAGCAGTTCTTC.